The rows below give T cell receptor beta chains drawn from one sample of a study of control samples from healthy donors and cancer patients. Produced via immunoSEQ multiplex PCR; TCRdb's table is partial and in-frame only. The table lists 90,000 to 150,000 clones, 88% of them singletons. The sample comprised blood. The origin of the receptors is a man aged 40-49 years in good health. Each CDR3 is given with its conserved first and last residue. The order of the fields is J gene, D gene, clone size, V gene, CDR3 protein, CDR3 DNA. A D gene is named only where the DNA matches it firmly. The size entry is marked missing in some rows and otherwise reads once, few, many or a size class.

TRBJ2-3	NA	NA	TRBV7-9	CASSLGSRTDTQYF	TGTGCCAGCAGCTTAGGCTCCCGCACAGATACGCAGTATTTT
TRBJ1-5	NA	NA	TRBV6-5	CASSYGGASNQPQHF	TGTGCCAGCAGTTACGGGGGGGCCAGCAATCAGCCCCAGCATTTT
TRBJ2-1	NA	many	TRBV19	CASRLYNEQFF	TGTGCCAGTAGGCTTTACAATGAGCAGTTCTTC
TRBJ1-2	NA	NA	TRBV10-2	CASSLQGGYGYTF	TGCGCCAGCAGTCTACAGGGAGGCTATGGCTACACCTTC
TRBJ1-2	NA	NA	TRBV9	CASSVAFSLAEANYGYTF	TGTGCCAGCAGCGTAGCTTTTAGTTTGGCTGAAGCTAACTATGGCTACACCTTC
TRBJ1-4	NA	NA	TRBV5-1	CASSLAQGYEKLFF	TGCGCCAGCAGCTTGGCCCAGGGGTATGAAAAACTGTTTTTT
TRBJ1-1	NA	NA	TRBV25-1	CASSPRRNTEAFF	TGTGCCAGCAGTCCCCGACGAAACACTGAAGCTTTCTTT
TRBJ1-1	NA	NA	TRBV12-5	CASGSDLSNTEAFF	TGTGCTAGTGGTTCGGACTTATCGAACACTGAAGCTTTCTTT
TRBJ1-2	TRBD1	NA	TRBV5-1	CASRPGTANYGYTF	TGCGCCAGCAGACCCGGGACAGCTAACTATGGCTACACCTTC
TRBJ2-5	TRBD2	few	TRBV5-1	CASSLAPSGGQETQYF	TGCGCCAGCAGCCTGGCGCCTAGCGGGGGTCAAGAGACCCAGTACTTC
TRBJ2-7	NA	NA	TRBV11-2	CASSERETYEQYF	TGTGCCAGCAGTGAACGAGAGACCTACGAGCAGTACTTC
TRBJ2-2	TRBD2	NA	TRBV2	CASTGGDTGELFF	TGTGCCAGTACGGGGGGGGACACCGGGGAGCTGTTTTTT
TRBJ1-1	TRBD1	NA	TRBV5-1	CASSLAGGGEAFF	TGCGCCAGCAGCTTGGCAGGGGGTGGTGAAGCTTTCTTT
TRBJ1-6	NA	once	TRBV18	CASSISGGATSPLHF	TGTGCCAGCTCTATCTCGGGGGGGGCGACTTCACCCCTCCACTTT
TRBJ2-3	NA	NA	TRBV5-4	CASSHPGPASTDTQYF	TGTGCCAGCAGCCACCCGGGACCGGCTAGCACAGATACGCAGTATTTT
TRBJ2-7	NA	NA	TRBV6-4	CASNHRDEQYF	TGTGCCAGCAACCATAGGGACGAGCAGTACTTC
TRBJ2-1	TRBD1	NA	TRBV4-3	CASSQDPGGTYNEQFF	TGCGCCAGCAGCCAAGATCCAGGGGGCACTTACAATGAGCAGTTCTTC
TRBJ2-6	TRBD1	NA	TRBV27	CASSLSRTGDSGANVLTF	TGTGCCAGCAGTTTATCAAGGACAGGCGACTCTGGGGCCAACGTCCTGACTTTC
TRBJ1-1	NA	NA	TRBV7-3	CASSLQENTEAFF	TGTGCCAGCAGCTTACAAGAGAACACTGAAGCTTTCTTT
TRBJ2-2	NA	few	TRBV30	CAGQGYLSTGELFF	TGTGCCGGTCAGGGATATCTATCCACCGGGGAGCTGTTTTTT
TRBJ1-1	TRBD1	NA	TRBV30	CAWRVTGSTEAFF	TGTGCCTGGAGGGTGACAGGGAGCACTGAAGCTTTCTTT
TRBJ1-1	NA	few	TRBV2	CASTPLWNTEAFF	TGTGCCAGCACTCCCCTTTGGAACACTGAAGCTTTCTTT
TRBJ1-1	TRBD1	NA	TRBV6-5	CASSNTGDTEAFF	TGTGCCAGCAGCAACACAGGGGATACTGAAGCTTTCTTT
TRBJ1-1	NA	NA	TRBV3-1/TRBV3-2	CASSQGSHLNTEAFF	TGTGCCAGCAGCCAAGGATCCCACCTTAACACTGAAGCTTTCTTT
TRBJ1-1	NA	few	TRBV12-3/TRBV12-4	CASSLGYTEAFF	TGTGCCAGCAGTTTAGGATACACTGAAGCTTTCTTT
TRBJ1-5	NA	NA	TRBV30	CAWSGQGNQPQHF	TGTGCCTGGAGTGGGCAGGGCAATCAGCCCCAGCATTTT
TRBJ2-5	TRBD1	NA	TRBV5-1	CASSFGQELLQETQYF	TGCGCCAGCAGCTTTGGACAGGAACTCCTTCAAGAGACCCAGTACTTC
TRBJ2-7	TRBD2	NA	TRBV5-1	CASSGQAGGVYEQYF	TGCGCCAGCAGCGGTCAGGCGGGGGGAGTCTACGAGCAGTACTTC
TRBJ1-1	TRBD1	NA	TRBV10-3	CAIAGTENTEAFF	TGTGCCATCGCAGGGACAGAGAACACTGAAGCTTTCTTT
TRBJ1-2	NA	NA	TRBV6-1	CASSDRFFYGYTF	TGTGCCAGCAGTGACAGGTTCTTCTATGGCTACACCTTC
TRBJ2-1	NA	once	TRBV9	CASSVRDPKNNEQFF	TGTGCCAGCAGCGTAAGGGACCCGAAAAACAATGAGCAGTTCTTC
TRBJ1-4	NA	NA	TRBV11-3	CASSLGLATNEKLFF	TGTGCCAGCAGCTTAGGGCTTGCAACTAATGAAAAACTGTTTTTT
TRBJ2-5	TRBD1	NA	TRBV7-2	CASSLQTGFKETQYF	TGTGCCAGCAGCCTCCAGACAGGGTTCAAAGAGACCCAGTACTTC
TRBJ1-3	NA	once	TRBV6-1	CASSEEGRRNSGNTIYF	TGTGCCAGCAGTGAAGAGGGACGTAGAAACTCTGGAAACACCATATATTTT
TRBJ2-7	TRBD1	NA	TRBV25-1	CASSEYGTGSYEQYF	TGTGCCAGCAGTGAATACGGGACAGGTTCCTACGAGCAGTACTTC
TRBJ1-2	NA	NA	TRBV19	CASGVQLLDGYTF	TGTGCCAGCGGGGTGCAGCTTTTGGATGGCTACACCTTC
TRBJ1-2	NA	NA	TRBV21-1	CANSRGVYGYTF	TGTGCCAATTCCCGGGGGGTTTATGGCTACACCTTC